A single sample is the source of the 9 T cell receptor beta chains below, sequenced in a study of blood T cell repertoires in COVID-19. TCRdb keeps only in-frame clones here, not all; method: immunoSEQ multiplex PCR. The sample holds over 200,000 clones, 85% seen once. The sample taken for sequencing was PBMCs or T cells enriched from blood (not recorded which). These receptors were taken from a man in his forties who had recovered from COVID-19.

CDR3 region: CASSSRQKRESSVPLEQYF. The CDR3 DNA reads as TGCGCCAGCAGTTCCAGGCAGAAGCGGGAGTCCTCGGTCCCTCTCGAGCAGTACTTC. The genes are TRBV5-1 and TRBJ2-7; 8 bases are shared with TRBD2. The germline V gene has CDR1 SGHRS and CDR2 YFSETQ. Trimming removed 5 bases from V and 6 bases from J; junction bases left unmatched: 25. This CDR3 is 19 amino acids long. Drawing the rest from reference TRBV5-1 and TRBJ2-7, the complete variable domain is KAGVTQTPRYLIKTRGQQVTLSCSPISGHRSVSWYQQTPGQGLQFLFEYFSETQRNKGNFPGRFSGRQFSNSRSEMNVSTLELGDSALYLCASSSRQKRESSVPLEQYFGPGTRLTVT.

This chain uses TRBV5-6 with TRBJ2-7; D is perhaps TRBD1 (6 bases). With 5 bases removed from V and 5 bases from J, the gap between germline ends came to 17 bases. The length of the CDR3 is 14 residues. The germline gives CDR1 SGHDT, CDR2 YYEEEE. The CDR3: CASRYLQGVHEQYF. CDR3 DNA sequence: TGTGCCAGCAGGTACCTACAGGGCGTCCACGAGCAGTACTTC.

CDR3 loop: CASSQGQGQIYGYTF. The CDR3 region has the DNA TGTGCCAGCAGCCAAGGGCAGGGACAGATCTATGGCTACACCTTC. The rearrangement joins TRBV3-1 (or the pseudogene TRBV3-2) to TRBJ1-2; 7 bases line up with TRBD1. The ends lost 1 base at V and 4 bases at J; junction bases unmatched: 6. The CDR3 contains 15 residues. Germline V gene lookup returns CDR1 LGHDT and CDR2 YNNKEL (reference sequence).

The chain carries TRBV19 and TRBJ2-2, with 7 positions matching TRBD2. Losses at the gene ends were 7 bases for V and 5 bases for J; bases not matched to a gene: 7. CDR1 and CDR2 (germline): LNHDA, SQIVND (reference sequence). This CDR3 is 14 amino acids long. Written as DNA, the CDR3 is TGTGCCAGTACGGGCGGGAGTTGGACCGGGGAGCTGTTTTTT. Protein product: CASTGGSWTGELFF.

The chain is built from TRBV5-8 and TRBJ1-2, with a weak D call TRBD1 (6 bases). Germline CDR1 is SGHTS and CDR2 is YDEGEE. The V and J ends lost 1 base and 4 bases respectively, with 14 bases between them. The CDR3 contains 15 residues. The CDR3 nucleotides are TGTGCCAGCAGCTTGTTTGTGGGACACCTCTATGGCTACACCTTC. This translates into CASSLFVGHLYGYTF.

DNA of the CDR3: TGTGCTAGTGGTTTGGGGGCTAATGAGCAGTTCTTC. This gives the protein CASGLGANEQFF. V is TRBV12-5 and J is TRBJ2-1; D gene uncertain. Germline CDR1 LGHNT, CDR2 FRNRAP. V lost 1 base to trimming and J lost 7 bases, with 5 bases between them. The CDR3 consists of 12 residues.

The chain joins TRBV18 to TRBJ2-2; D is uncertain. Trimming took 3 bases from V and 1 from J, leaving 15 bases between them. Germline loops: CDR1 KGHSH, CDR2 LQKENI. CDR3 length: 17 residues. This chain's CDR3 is CASSPSRGILNTGELFF. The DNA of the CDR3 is TGTGCCAGCTCACCTTCGCGAGGAATCCTGAACACCGGGGAGCTGTTTTTT.

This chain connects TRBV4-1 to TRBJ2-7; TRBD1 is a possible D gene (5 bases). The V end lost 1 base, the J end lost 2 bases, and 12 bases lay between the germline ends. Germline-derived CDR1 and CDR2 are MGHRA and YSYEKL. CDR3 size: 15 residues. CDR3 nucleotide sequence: TGCGCCAGCAGCCAAGGTCCAGGGTCGACCTACGAGCAGTACTTC. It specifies CASSQGPGSTYEQYF.

Written as DNA, the CDR3 is TGTGCCAGCAGTTATACAGGGGACGAGCAGTACTTC. Its protein product is CASSYTGDEQYF. This rearrangement joins TRBV7-9 to TRBJ2-7; 7 bases are a match to TRBD1. The CDR3 runs 12 residues. The germline V gene has CDR1 SEHNR and CDR2 FQNEAQ (reference sequence). With V trimmed by 6 bases and J by 5 bases, 4 bases remained unmatched.